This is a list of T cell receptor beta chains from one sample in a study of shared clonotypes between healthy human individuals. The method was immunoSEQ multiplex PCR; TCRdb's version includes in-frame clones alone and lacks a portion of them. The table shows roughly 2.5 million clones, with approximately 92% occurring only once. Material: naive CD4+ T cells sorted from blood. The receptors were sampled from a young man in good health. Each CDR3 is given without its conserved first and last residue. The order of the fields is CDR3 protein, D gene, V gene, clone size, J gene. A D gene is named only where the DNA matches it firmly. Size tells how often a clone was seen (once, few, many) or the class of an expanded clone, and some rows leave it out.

ASSEASDVYRAPYEQY,.,TRBV6-1,.,TRBJ2-7
ASSSGGQPYNEQF,.,TRBV5-4,.,TRBJ2-1
ASSLLQDRSYEQY,TRBD1,TRBV5-6,.,TRBJ2-7
SVRAGTGFYNEQF,TRBD1,TRBV29-1,.,TRBJ2-1
ASSILAGAKNIQY,TRBD2,TRBV5-1,.,TRBJ2-4
ASSPGTSGMGGQETQY,TRBD2,TRBV2,.,TRBJ2-5
ASRIEGAHTEAF,TRBD1,TRBV5-1,.,TRBJ1-1
ASSLQIDRAPSGNTIY,.,TRBV2,.,TRBJ1-3
ASSVAPIARTGGTGELF,TRBD1,TRBV9,.,TRBJ2-2
ASTTGQTAYNEQF,.,TRBV28,.,TRBJ2-1
ASGEFRQGMNSPLH,TRBD1,TRBV6-6,.,TRBJ1-6
ASSLGPGSDEQY,.,TRBV28,once,TRBJ2-7
ASSSSIGHVVWELF,.,TRBV7-2,.,TRBJ2-2
ASSWTPSYEQY,.,TRBV5-6,.,TRBJ2-7
ASSPPESWEQY,.,TRBV18,.,TRBJ2-7
ASSPTGFGANVLT,.,TRBV5-1,.,TRBJ2-6
ASSLMGVTYGYT,.,TRBV7-2,.,TRBJ1-2